Each of the 23 T cell receptor beta chains below was sequenced from the same sample in a study of cytomegalovirus exposure and HLA in healthy donors. The study ran its PCR with 60 Vbeta and 13 Jbeta primers. Some clones are missing from TCRdb's copy, which holds only in-frame ones; the method was immunoSEQ multiplex PCR. The sample shows fewer than 120,000 clones, roughly 80% of them seen only once. The specimen was PBMCs. The receptors stem from a young woman in good health and CMV-seronegative.

V gene TRBV9 combines with J gene TRBJ1-4, with 7 bases fitting TRBD1. From germline, CDR1 is SGDLS and CDR2 YYNGEE. The ends lost 4 bases at V and 6 bases at J; junction bases unmatched: 6. The CDR3 totals 14 residues. The CDR3 nucleotides are TGTGCCAGCAGCACCCGACAGGGCGATGAAAAACTGTTTTTT. This translates into CASSTRQGDEKLFF.

The V call is TRBV5-6, the J call TRBJ2-7; 8 positions match TRBD1. This CDR3 contains 13 residues. V dropped 2 bases and J dropped 5; count of bases not matched to a gene: 3. Germline-derived CDR1 and CDR2 are SGHDT and YYEEEE. The CDR3, as DNA: TGTGCCAGCAGCTTATCAGGGGGCAACGAGCAGTACTTC. Residues: CASSLSGGNEQYF.

This chain uses TRBV27 with TRBJ1-1, with D possibly being TRBD1 (6 bases). Trimming stripped 6 bases from V and 0 bases from J, with 14 bases between. The CDR3 has 15 amino acids. Germline V gene data show CDR1 as MNHEY and CDR2 as SMNVEV (reference sequence). CDR3 amino acids: CASRPTGTMNTEAFF. The CDR3 nucleotides are TGTGCCAGCAGACCTACCGGGACAATGAACACTGAAGCTTTCTTT.

The chain links TRBV25-1 to TRBJ1-5; D not certain. V lost 1 base, J lost 0 bases, and 4 bases lay in between. Germline V gives CDR1 MGHDK, CDR2 SYGVNS. The CDR3 runs to 14 residues. As DNA, the CDR3 is TGTGCCAGCAGTGAATTGTATAGCAATCAGCCCCAGCATTTT. Protein: CASSELYSNQPQHF.

The rearrangement uses TRBV9 and TRBJ2-1; the match to TRBD1 covers 7 bases. CDR3 size: 15 residues. The V segment lost 1 base and the J segment 2 bases; nucleotides outside the gene matches: 3. Germline CDR1 reads SGDLS; CDR2 reads YYNGEE. The CDR3 DNA is TGTGCCAGCAGCGTAAGCCAGGGGGCCTACAATGAGCAGTTCTTC. This codes for CASSVSQGAYNEQFF.

This clone appeared a few times. V usage is TRBV30 and J usage is TRBJ1-6, with D unresolved. The germline gives CDR1 GTSNPN, CDR2 SVGIG (reference sequence). Between the trimmed V and J ends, which lost 5 bases and 8 bases, there was a span of 13 bases. This CDR3 is built from 13 residues. This CDR3 is CAWAFSRDSPLHF. The CDR3 DNA is TGTGCCTGGGCCTTTTCTCGGGATTCACCCCTCCACTTT.

The rearrangement uses TRBV18 and TRBJ1-1; D gene unclear. The germline V gene has CDR1 KGHSH and CDR2 LQKENI. V lost 2 bases to trimming and J lost 1 base, with 5 bases between them. The CDR3 contains 13 residues. The CDR3 sequence: CASSPKPNTEAFF. CDR3 sequence (DNA): TGTGCCAGCTCACCAAAGCCGAACACTGAAGCTTTCTTT.

The chain employs TRBV7-9 and TRBJ1-3, with TRBD1 matching 7 bases. This CDR3 contains 14 residues. Germline V gives CDR1 SEHNR, CDR2 FQNEAQ (reference sequence). Trimming took 5 bases from V and 3 from J; bases not matched to a gene: 4. CDR3 amino acids: CASSRQGNGNTIYF. The CDR3 nucleotides are TGTGCCAGCAGCAGACAGGGAAATGGAAACACCATATATTTT.

The V and J genes are TRBV18 and TRBJ1-4; D remains unclear. The CDR3 has 13 residues. Germline assignment: CDR1 KGHSH and CDR2 LQKENI. V lost 1 base to trimming and J lost 5 bases, with 5 bases between them. The CDR3 reads CASSPLRNEKLFF. As DNA, the CDR3 is TGTGCCAGCTCACCACTTCGGAATGAAAAACTGTTTTTT.

The chain is built from TRBV4-1 and TRBJ2-3; 9 nucleotides line up with TRBD2. This CDR3 is 19 amino acids long. The germline V gene has CDR1 MGHRA and CDR2 YSYEKL. After removal of 0 bases from V and 0 bases from J, the junction contained 10 bases not matched to a gene. In DNA form, the CDR3 reads TGCGCCAGCAGCCAAGATTTTGGGGCTAGCGGGGTTAGCACAGATACGCAGTATTTT. Residues: CASSQDFGASGVSTDTQYF.

As to this clone: The junction does not match germline at one end; this may be a read error. V and J are TRBV7-9 and TRBJ1-4, with D unclear. The CDR3 spans 12 residues. Germline CDR1 SEHNR, CDR2 FQNEAQ (reference sequence). CDR3 nucleotides: TGTTCCAGCCGTGCCCAGAATGAAAAACTGTTTTTT. It yields the protein CSSRAQNEKLFF.

V is TRBV28 and J is TRBJ2-5, with D possibly being TRBD2 (5 bases). The germline V and J ends were trimmed by 2 bases and 4 bases, with 8 bases remaining between them. The germline V gene has CDR1 MDHEN and CDR2 SYDVKM. CDR3 size: 13 residues. Here the CDR3 DNA reads TGTGCCAGCAGTTTAGTGGGAGTAGAGACCCAGTACTTC. This gives the protein CASSLVGVETQYF.

The rearrangement links TRBV2 to TRBJ1-6; 11 bases line up with TRBD1. Trimming removed 5 bases from V and 10 bases from J; junction bases left unmatched: 10. Germline V gene data show CDR1 as SNHLY and CDR2 as FYNNEI. The CDR3 is 16 residues long. CDR3 protein: CASSRTGGVRISPLHF. The DNA for the CDR3 is TGTGCCAGCAGTCGGACAGGGGGCGTTCGCATCTCACCCCTCCACTTT. The complete variable domain, with remaining parts taken from reference TRBV2 and TRBJ1-6, reads EPEVTQTPSHQVTQMGQEVILRCVPISNHLYFYWYRQILGQKVEFLVSFYNNEISEKSEIFDDQFSVERPDGSNFTLKIRSTKLEDSAMYFCASSRTGGVRISPLHFGNGTRLTVT.

This sequence joins TRBV11-3 and TRBJ2-1, with 13 positions matching TRBD2. CDR1 and CDR2 (germline): SGHNT, YENEEA. V lost 4 bases to trimming and J lost 3 bases; unmatched junction nucleotides: 0. The CDR3 extends over 15 amino acids. The DNA of the CDR3 is TGTGCCAGCAGCTGGACTAGCGGGAGCTACAATGAGCAGTTCTTC. It yields the protein CASSWTSGSYNEQFF.

The chain links TRBV7-2 to TRBJ2-6; D is undetermined. Germline V CDR1 and CDR2: SGHTA, FQGNSA. This CDR3 region has 15 residues. V was clipped by 4 bases and J by 0 bases, with 7 bases between them. The CDR3: CASSSHSSGANVLTF. CDR3 nucleotide sequence: TGTGCCAGCAGCTCCCACAGCTCTGGGGCCAACGTCCTGACTTTC.

This chain uses TRBV6-5 with TRBJ2-7; perhaps TRBD2 as D (5 bases). Trimming stripped 6 bases from V and 0 bases from J, with 12 bases between. This CDR3 region has 14 residues. Germline V gene lookup returns CDR1 MNHEY and CDR2 SVGAGI. CDR3 sequence reads: CASSKILGSYEQYF. The CDR3 coding sequence is TGTGCCAGCAGCAAAATACTAGGCTCCTACGAGCAGTACTTC.

A remark on this clone: This CDR3 is missing its conserved last phenylalanine or tryptophan, likely due to a read error. V gene TRBV10-3 combines with J gene TRBJ1-1; D call uncertain. This CDR3 region has 12 residues. Germline CDR1 is ENHRY and CDR2 is SYGVKD. V was trimmed by 8 bases and J by 0 bases, leaving 7 bases between them. CDR3 nucleotide sequence: TGTGCCATCCGGAGTATGAACACTGAAGCTTTCGTT. Protein product: CAIRSMNTEAFV.

This clone was observed a single time. V is TRBV25-1 and J is TRBJ2-7, with D unresolved. CDR1 and CDR2 from the germline V gene are MGHDK and SYGVNS. The length of the CDR3 is 11 residues. V lost 4 bases and J lost 1, with 2 bases in between. The CDR3 spells CASSVSYEQYF. CDR3 sequence (DNA): TGTGCCAGCAGTGTATCCTACGAGCAGTACTTC.

This CDR3 is CASSKIPRRVYEQYF. DNA of the CDR3: TGTGCCAGCAGCAAAATTCCCCGTCGGGTATACGAGCAGTACTTC. V gene TRBV21-1 combines with J gene TRBJ2-7; the D call in the table, TRBD2, was not verified against the DNA. TRBV21-1 is a pseudogene locus. The CDR3 has 15 amino acids.

This chain uses TRBV6-5 with TRBJ2-7; 9 bases are a match to TRBD2. After removal of 2 bases from V and 2 bases from J, the junction contained 4 bases not matched to a gene. The CDR3 spans 15 residues. Germline V gene sequence: CDR1 MNHEY, CDR2 SVGAGI. The CDR3 loop is CASSYLSGGTYEQYF. CDR3 sequence (DNA): TGTGCCAGCAGTTACCTTAGCGGGGGAACCTACGAGCAGTACTTC.

The gene calls are TRBV30 and TRBJ1-2; maybe TRBD1 (5 bases). CDR1 and CDR2 from the germline V gene are GTSNPN and SVGIG (reference sequence). Trimming cost V 0 bases and J 4 bases, with 9 bases left between them. The CDR3 spans 13 residues. The CDR3 sequence is CAWSVKGIYGYTF. CDR3 DNA sequence: TGTGCCTGGAGTGTAAAGGGGATCTATGGCTACACCTTC.

This chain links TRBV28 with TRBJ2-7; maybe TRBD1 (6 bases). Germline V gene sequence: CDR1 MDHEN, CDR2 SYDVKM. There are 14 residues in the CDR3. Trimming cost V 6 bases and J 5 bases, with 17 bases left between them. In nucleotides, the CDR3 is TGTGCCAGCAGCAATTCGCCAGGGGATCACGAGCAGTACTTC. This gives the protein CASSNSPGDHEQYF.

The chain employs TRBV13 and TRBJ1-1; possible D gene TRBD1, 5 bases. The V and J ends lost 5 bases and 2 bases respectively, with 15 bases between them. CDR1 and CDR2 (germline): PRHDT, FYEKMQ (reference sequence). The CDR3 runs to 15 residues. The CDR3 loop reads CASSASGRGNTEAFF. CDR3 DNA: TGTGCCAGCAGCGCCTCGGGTAGGGGAAACACTGAAGCTTTCTTT.